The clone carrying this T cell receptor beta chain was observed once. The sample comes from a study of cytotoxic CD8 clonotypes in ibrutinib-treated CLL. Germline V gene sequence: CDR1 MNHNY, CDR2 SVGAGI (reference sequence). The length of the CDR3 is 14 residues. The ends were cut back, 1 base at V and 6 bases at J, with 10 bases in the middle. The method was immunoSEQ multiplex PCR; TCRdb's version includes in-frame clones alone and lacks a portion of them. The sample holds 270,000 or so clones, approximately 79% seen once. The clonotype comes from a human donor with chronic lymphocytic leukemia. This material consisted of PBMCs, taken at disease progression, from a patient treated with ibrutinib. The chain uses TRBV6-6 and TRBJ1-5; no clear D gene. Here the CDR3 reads CASSYWLKGQPQHF. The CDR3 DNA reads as TGTGCCAGCAGTTACTGGCTGAAAGGTCAGCCCCAGCATTTT.